The text below deals with one TCR beta chain. The data derive from a study of CD8+CD57+ T cells in acquired aplastic anemia. The wider study: Recorded DNA amounts for sorted CD4+ and CD8+ cells had an average of approximately 3 ug. For CD4+ cells, healthy donors had an average of roughly 11 million reads.

Profiles of TCR beta VDJ and CDR3 were generated from a genomic DNA template. TCRdb independently ran MiXCR on the reads; one entry per CDR3 protein. In the table there are some 150,000 distinct CDR3 sequences, roughly two fifths of which are singletons. Trimming removed 3 bases from V and 0 bases from J, with 14 bases in between. The CDR3 consists of 16 residues. Germline CDR1 is SNHLY and CDR2 is FYNNEI. The sequencing sample was made of sorted CD4+, CD8+, or CD8+CD57+ T cells (not recorded which) from PBMCs. The rearrangement links TRBV2 to TRBJ2-5; D unresolved. The sequence came from a human donor in good health, serving as a control. The CDR3 DNA reads as TGTGCCAGCAGTGACTCCCTCCTCCCTCACCAAGAGACCCAGTACTTC. Amino acids: CASSDSLLPHQETQYF.